The 32 T cell receptor beta chains in this list originate from one sample, sequenced in a study of human T cells and chemical hapten exposure. TCRdb called the RACE reads again in MiXCR, with one record for every CDR3 protein. The profile shows over 95,000 distinct CDR3 sequences, 9.5% to 15% of them singletons. Noted time point: patch test 1, 2 weeks after DPC sensitization. Treatment noted: therapeutic diphenylcyclopropenone sensitization with weekly scalp DPC. Sequenced here: whole blood, sampled in connection with sensitization to the hapten diphenylcyclopropenone (DPC). These receptors came from a woman between 40 and 50 years old with alopecia areata. Some clones in this sample may be carry-over from other donors' samples.

The chain combines TRBV6-5 with TRBJ1-2; TRBD1 aligns across 8 bases. The CDR3 contains 14 residues. CDR1 MNHEY and CDR2 SVGAGI come from the germline V gene. Trimming took 6 bases from V and 4 from J; bases not matched to a gene: 7. The CDR3: CASRRTGLSYGYTF. CDR3 DNA: TGTGCCAGCAGACGGACAGGGCTGTCCTATGGCTACACCTTC.

Many counts were recorded for this clonotype. V gene TRBV19 combines with J gene TRBJ1-1; D call uncertain. Trimming took off 6 bases at V and 1 base at J, with 9 bases between the two ends. CDR3 length: 13 residues. Per the germline V gene, CDR1 is LNHDA and CDR2 is SQIVND (reference sequence). As DNA, the CDR3 is TGTGCCAGTAGCGACACGGGGAACACTGAAGCTTTCTTT. Translated, it gives CASSDTGNTEAFF.

This clonotype was seen only a few times. This chain links TRBV6-2 or TRBV6-3 with TRBJ2-3; the D is unclear. V lost 6 bases, J lost 0 bases, and 7 bases lay in between. This CDR3 spans 13 amino acids. From germline, CDR1 is MNHEY and CDR2 SVGEGT. CDR3 region: CASSLVSTDTQYF. CDR3 bases: TGTGCCAGCAGCCTAGTTAGCACAGATACGCAGTATTTT.

The V call is TRBV7-9, the J call TRBJ2-1; 8 bases agree with TRBD2. This CDR3 has 16 amino acids. V trimming: 5 bases; J trimming: 5 bases; junction bases outside the gene matches: 11. The germline V gene encodes CDR1 SEHNR and CDR2 FQNEAQ (reference sequence). The CDR3 is CASSHPPSGYNNEQFF. For the CDR3, the DNA is TGTGCCAGCAGCCATCCACCTAGCGGGTATAACAATGAGCAGTTCTTC.

A few counts support this clonotype. This chain connects TRBV6-6 to TRBJ2-7; TRBD1 matches 8 bases. With V trimmed by 8 bases and J by 5 bases, 8 bases remained unmatched. The CDR3 sequence is 13 residues long. Germline V gene data show CDR1 as MNHNY and CDR2 as SVGAGI (reference sequence). The CDR3 nucleotides read TGTGCCAGCGCCCGGGACAGGTACCACGAGCAGTACTTC. This gives the protein CASARDRYHEQYF.

This clonotype has a count of ten or more. The chain carries TRBV9 and TRBJ2-7, with 11 bases identical to TRBD2. The ends lost 0 bases at V and 3 bases at J; junction bases unmatched: 2. CDR3 size: 15 residues. CDR1 is SGDLS, CDR2 YYNGEE, per germline. The CDR3 coding sequence is TGTGCCAGCAGCGTAGGGGGGACTAGCGGCTACGAGCAGTACTTC. Its protein is CASSVGGTSGYEQYF.

This clonotype was counted at least ten times. In DNA, the CDR3 is TGTGCCAGCATCTCCCGTAACCGGGACAGAGCTAGCACAGATACGCAGTATTTT. Protein sequence: CASISRNRDRASTDTQYF. This chain joins TRBV12-3 or TRBV12-4 and TRBJ2-3; TRBD1 matches at 7 bases. The CDR3 contains 18 residues. The ends lost 7 bases at V and 0 bases at J; junction bases unmatched: 16.

This clonotype was seen many times. The chain is built from TRBV2 and TRBJ1-2; TRBD1 matches at 7 bases. From germline, CDR1 is SNHLY and CDR2 FYNNEI. There are 14 residues in the CDR3. After removal of 7 bases from V and 2 bases from J, the junction contained 7 bases not matched to a gene. CDR3 coding DNA: TGTGCCAGCACATTGGACAGGAGGAACTATGGCTACACCTTC. Residues: CASTLDRRNYGYTF.

In this sample, this clonotype turned up a few times. The genes are TRBV19 and TRBJ2-4; D unclear. V was trimmed by 6 bases and J by 1 base, leaving 10 bases between them. This CDR3 is 14 amino acids long. The V gene's germline CDR1 is LNHDA and CDR2 SQIVND (reference sequence). As DNA, the CDR3 is TGTGCCAGTAGAAAGGACGTGGCCAAAAACATTCAGTACTTC. This encodes CASRKDVAKNIQYF.

This clonotype has just a few counts. The rearrangement links TRBV27 to TRBJ2-4; D remains ambiguous. V was trimmed by 3 bases and J by 8 bases, leaving 5 bases between them. The germline gives CDR1 MNHEY, CDR2 SMNVEV (reference sequence). CDR3 length equals 11 residues. The CDR3 reads CASSFGDIQYF. The CDR3 coding sequence is TGTGCCAGCAGTTTTGGAGACATTCAGTACTTC.

This clonotype showed up just a few times. CDR3 DNA sequence: TGTGCCAGTAGGGTACTAGCGGGAGGGCCTACCAATGAGCAGTTCTTC. It encodes CASRVLAGGPTNEQFF. The V gene is TRBV19, the J gene TRBJ2-1, with 13 nucleotides matching TRBD2. The CDR3 runs to 16 residues. Germline V gene sequence: CDR1 LNHDA, CDR2 SQIVND (reference sequence). Trimming cost V 6 bases and J 6 bases; bases outside gene matches: 8.

The CDR3 nucleotides read TGTGCCAGCAGTTTTGGTCTCCCGGGCAATCAGCCCCAGCATTTT. Protein sequence: CASSFGLPGNQPQHF. The chain links TRBV28 to TRBJ1-5, with no clear D. CDR1 and CDR2 (germline): MDHEN, SYDVKM. The CDR3 runs 15 residues. The V end was cut by 3 bases, the J end by 2 bases, with 11 bases between.

This clonotype was seen more than once but under ten times. This chain links TRBV7-2 with TRBJ2-3; D unresolved. Between the trimmed V and J ends, which lost 7 bases and 3 bases, there was a span of 8 bases. Germline-derived CDR1 and CDR2 are SGHTA and FQGNSA. This CDR3 spans 12 amino acids. The CDR3 nucleotides read TGTGCCAGCACCCTTCAGACAGATACGCAGTATTTT. As protein: CASTLQTDTQYF.

The J gene is TRBJ1-1, the V gene TRBV20-1, with unresolved D. V lost 7 bases, J lost 1 base, and 13 bases lay in between. CDR3 length equals 13 residues. Germline V gene sequence: CDR1 DFQATT, CDR2 SNEGSKA (reference sequence). The CDR3 is CSGQAISNTEAFF. CDR3 bases: TGCAGTGGGCAGGCCATATCGAACACTGAAGCTTTCTTT.

Only a few counts were recorded for this clonotype. The V gene is TRBV7-3, the J gene TRBJ1-1; D is unresolved. Trimming shortened V by 3 bases and J by 6 bases, and 5 bases separated the two germline ends. Germline V gene sequence: CDR1 SGHTA, CDR2 FQGTGA. The CDR3 is 11 residues long. The CDR3 sequence is CASSFSPEAFF. CDR3 DNA sequence: TGTGCCAGCAGCTTCAGTCCTGAAGCTTTCTTT.

The sample holds a few counts of this clonotype. J is TRBJ2-7 and V is TRBV5-1; D possibly corresponds to TRBD1 (5 bases). Germline CDR1 is SGHRS and CDR2 is YFSETQ. The CDR3 extends over 12 amino acids. V lost 3 bases to trimming and J lost 11 bases, with 15 bases between them. The CDR3 DNA reads TGCGCCAGCAGCTACCAGCAGGGAATGAAGTACTTC. This encodes CASSYQQGMKYF.

The chain recombines TRBV28 with TRBJ2-3; tentative D call: TRBD2 (7 bases). V was cut by 3 bases and J by 2 bases, with 12 bases left in between. Germline V CDR1 and CDR2: MDHEN, SYDVKM. There are 15 residues in the CDR3. The CDR3 sequence: CASSLGGANTDTQYF. CDR3 DNA: TGTGCCAGCAGTTTGGGGGGGGCGAACACAGATACGCAGTATTTT.

This clonotype was recorded a few times. V is TRBV28 and J is TRBJ2-2; D not certain. The CDR3 loop spans 14 amino acids. V lost 1 base and J 6 bases, leaving 9 bases between the germline ends. Germline loops: CDR1 MDHEN, CDR2 SYDVKM. The CDR3 DNA sequence: TGTGCCAGCAGTTTATCCCAGTCCCCCGGGGAGCTGTTTTTT. Translated: CASSLSQSPGELFF.

This clonotype has a handful of counts. The chain joins TRBV6-2 or TRBV6-3 to TRBJ1-6; maybe TRBD1 (6 bases). CDR1 is MNHEY, CDR2 SVGEGT, per germline. CDR3 length: 18 residues. V gave up 5 bases and J gave up 0 bases, with 17 bases separating them. The chain's CDR3 is CASSPTSTGSSYNSPLHF. CDR3 bases: TGTGCCAGCAGTCCTACCTCGACAGGATCCTCCTATAATTCACCCCTCCACTTT.

This chain uses TRBV27 with TRBJ1-6; D may be TRBD1 (5 bases). The CDR3 consists of 18 residues. With 1 base removed from V and 8 bases from J, the gap between germline ends came to 21 bases. CDR1 MNHEY and CDR2 SMNVEV come from the germline V gene (reference sequence). The chain's CDR3 is CASSLFKWGRAIDSPLHF. The CDR3 nucleotides are TGTGCCAGCAGTTTATTTAAATGGGGCAGAGCCATTGATTCACCCCTCCACTTT.

The CDR3 protein is CASSQSYEDTQYF. The CDR3 DNA reads as TGTGCCAGCTCACAATCATACGAGGATACGCAGTATTTT. The rearrangement joins TRBV18 to TRBJ2-3, with unresolved D. CDR3 length: 13 residues. CDR1 is KGHSH and CDR2 is LQKENI in the germline V gene. V lost 4 bases and J 6 bases, leaving 11 bases between the germline ends. Full variable domain (remainder filled in from reference TRBV18 and TRBJ2-3): NAGVMQNPRHLVRRRGQEARLRCSPMKGHSHVYWYRQLPEEGLKFMVYLQKENIIDESGMPKERFSAEFPKEGPSILRIQQVVRGDSAAYFCASSQSYEDTQYFGPGTRLTVL.

V is TRBV18 and J is TRBJ2-5; TRBD1 might be the D (6 bases). CDR1 and CDR2 (germline): KGHSH, LQKENI. The CDR3 is 16 residues long. With 0 bases removed from V and 5 bases from J, the gap between germline ends came to 16 bases. DNA for the CDR3: TGTGCCAGCTCACCACCCCCAGGGGCCACGGGGGAGACCCAGTACTTC. It translates to CASSPPPGATGETQYF. Combining the CDR3 with reference TRBV18 and TRBJ2-5 gives the whole variable domain NAGVMQNPRHLVRRRGQEARLRCSPMKGHSHVYWYRQLPEEGLKFMVYLQKENIIDESGMPKERFSAEFPKEGPSILRIQQVVRGDSAAYFCASSPPPGATGETQYFGPGTRLLVL.

This clonotype was detected a few times. The gene calls are TRBV12-3 or TRBV12-4 and TRBJ2-1, with TRBD2 matching over 7 bases. CDR3 length equals 12 residues. V gave up 3 bases and J gave up 8 bases; unmatched junction bases: 1. The CDR3 protein is CASSLGGDEQFF. CDR3 sequence (DNA): TGTGCCAGCAGTTTGGGGGGGGATGAGCAGTTCTTC.

This clonotype came up many times. The genes are TRBV6-6 and TRBJ2-7, with D perhaps TRBD1 (7 bases). Trimming removed 6 bases at V and 1 base at J, with 19 bases between. This CDR3 is built from 16 residues. Germline CDR1 reads MNHNY; CDR2 reads SVGAGI (reference sequence). The DNA of the CDR3 is TGTGCCAGCAGGCAAATGCAGGGGGGCGGGTCCTACGAGCAGTACTTC. This sequence encodes CASRQMQGGGSYEQYF.

The V call is TRBV18, the J call TRBJ1-4, with D perhaps TRBD1 (5 bases). With 2 bases removed from V and 7 bases from J, the gap between germline ends came to 11 bases. This CDR3 comprises 14 residues. Per germline, CDR1 KGHSH and CDR2 LQKENI. The CDR3 loop reads CASSPGPGLEKLFF. The DNA of the CDR3 is TGTGCCAGCTCACCAGGTCCGGGGCTTGAAAAACTGTTTTTT.

The chain carries TRBV11-2 and TRBJ2-3; 7 bases align to TRBD2. With 1 base clipped from V and 2 bases from J, the junction kept 6 bases outside the gene matches. This CDR3 spans 16 amino acids. Per germline, CDR1 SGHAT and CDR2 FQNNGV. For the CDR3, the DNA is TGTGCCAGCAGCTTAGGGGCTAGCGGATTCACAGATACGCAGTATTTT. It codes for CASSLGASGFTDTQYF.

This clonotype was counted between two and nine times. The rearrangement uses TRBV6-1 and TRBJ1-6; the match to TRBD1 covers 9 bases. V lost 4 bases, J lost 2 bases, and 12 bases stayed unmatched. The CDR3 spans 19 residues. Germline loops: CDR1 MNHNS, CDR2 SASEGT. The CDR3 DNA reads as TGTGCCAGCAGTGCTACCTGGACAGGGGTGACGACCTATAATTCACCCCTCCACTTT. It specifies CASSATWTGVTTYNSPLHF.

The chain uses TRBV6-2 or TRBV6-3 and TRBJ2-7; 7 bases line up with TRBD1. Germline assignment: CDR1 MNHEY and CDR2 SVGEGT. This CDR3 contains 15 residues. J lost 4 bases, V lost 7 bases, and 13 bases had no gene match. Here the CDR3 reads CASTKSAQGRYEQYF. As DNA, the CDR3 is TGTGCCAGCACCAAATCCGCACAGGGGAGATACGAGCAGTACTTC.

This clonotype has a count of ten or more. This sequence joins TRBV4-2 and TRBJ1-4, with 10 nucleotides matching TRBD1. Germline V CDR1 and CDR2: LGHNA, YNFKEQ. This CDR3 is 15 amino acids long. V lost 5 bases, J lost 8 bases, and 8 bases stayed unmatched. The CDR3 bases are TGTGCCAGCAGCTCACCGGGACAGGGGCGCGAAAAACTGTTTTTT. This translates into CASSSPGQGREKLFF.

This clonotype was picked up many times. The rearrangement links TRBV6-2 or TRBV6-3 to TRBJ2-2, with 7 nucleotides matching TRBD1. V trimming: 7 bases; J trimming: 5 bases; junction bases outside the gene matches: 7. The CDR3 sequence is 14 residues long. The V gene's germline CDR1 is MNHEY and CDR2 SVGEGT. CDR3 protein: CASTLGTDTGELFF. In nucleotides, the CDR3 is TGTGCCAGCACCCTCGGGACAGATACCGGGGAGCTGTTTTTT.

This clonotype showed up many times. The CDR3 protein is CASSSRVQGGLTSDPPNEQFF. DNA of the CDR3: TGTGCCAGCAGTTCCCGTGTACAGGGGGGTTTGACTAGCGATCCTCCCAATGAGCAGTTCTTC. This chain links TRBV12-3 or TRBV12-4 with TRBJ2-1; D is tentatively TRBD1 or TRBD2 (8 bases each). This CDR3 has 21 amino acids. Trimming took 4 bases from V and 6 from J, leaving 34 bases between them.

The chain recombines TRBV12-3 or TRBV12-4 with TRBJ1-2; D gene ambiguous. CDR3 size: 12 residues. Trimming took off 7 bases at V and 8 bases at J, with 14 bases between the two ends. The CDR3 sequence: CASTFVDPGYTF. DNA of the CDR3: TGTGCCAGCACCTTTGTGGACCCAGGCTACACCTTC.